Here is one TCR beta chain with its context. Antigen specificity is unknown. PCR used 60 Vbeta primers and 13 Jbeta primers. Source study methods: In a later analysis, around 10 million of tens of millions of unique beta chains occurred in at least two donors. Sequencing was performed with immunoSEQ multiplex PCR; in TCRdb, only in-frame clones are kept and a portion is missing. The D gene and trimming were derived from the DNA, and the V and J assignments and clone size from that table. There are 170,000 or so clones in the sample; 77% occur only once, and approximately 1.5% lies in the top ten. This record belongs to a study of cytomegalovirus exposure and HLA in healthy donors. General study results and limits: The study labeled 170 or so TCR beta chains cytomegalovirus-associated.

The CDR3 covers 12 residues. Germline CDR1 and CDR2: SQVTM and ANQGSEA. The germline V and J ends were trimmed by 6 bases and 5 bases, with 13 bases remaining between them. The specimen sequenced was PBMCs. This sequence originates from a woman between 25 and 40 years old in good health and CMV-seropositive. The V and J genes are TRBV29-1 and TRBJ2-5; D is perhaps TRBD2 (5 bases). The CDR3 reads CSVTDAGETQYF. As DNA, the CDR3 is TGCAGCGTGACGGACGCGGGTGAGACCCAGTACTTC.